The T cell receptor (beta chain) under discussion was sequenced for a study of cytomegalovirus exposure and HLA in healthy donors (dated by TCRdb to 2016 to 2017). Context from the whole study: In an earlier analysis of about 560 of the donors, 250 to 300 Gb of sequence data and 120 million or so unique TCR beta sequences from 150 million to 200 million T cells were reported. HLA typing covered class I and class II loci at four-digit resolution. To predict cytomegalovirus infection status, the study brought together high-throughput TCR immunosequencing, statistical association of individual TCRs with disease status, and machine learning. The study aimed to test whether cataloging public T cell receptors could reveal signatures of past pathogen exposure. Rather than drawing on any new phenotypic data, the later analysis identified candidate immune exposures from TCR beta sequences and the way those sequences occurred across donors. Because of strong linkage in the cohort, five DR-DQ haplotypes were treated as single units for association and clustering. Typing coverage varied by locus: roughly 629-640 donors for A, B, C, DRB1 and DQB1; roughly 510 for DQA1; approximately 610 for DPA1; fewer than 480 for DPB1. All discovery cohort repertoires had been generated on a single sequencing platform. About 280 gigabases of sequencing data and tens of millions of unique TCR sequences were included in an early release covering 550 to 800 HLA-typed donors. The genetic ancestry cluster associated with self-reported Caucasian donors included roughly 84% of the 398 genotyped donors. Besides the first cohort of 666 subjects, a separate validation cohort made up of 90 to 150 different subjects was used. An earlier analysis of roughly 580 of the donors used high-throughput TCR beta sequencing to judge whether each TCR beta V gene segment behaved as functional or pseudogenic. A later analysis re-examined previously published TCR beta repertoires from about 700 donors and added high-resolution HLA genotyping to investigate patterns of TCR occurrence. In a later genetic analysis, genome-wide SNP genotypes for about three fifths of the 666 donors were used, and that subset was treated as a discovery cohort. Across approximately 420 genotyped donors of the cohort, an average of about 220,000 unique TCR beta nucleotide sequences per donor were sequenced, and roughly 20% of those sequences were non-productive. Using immunosequencing, the study profiled T cell repertoires from about 650 subjects and related those repertoires to cytomegalovirus serostatus. Donor age, sex, ethnicity and CMV serostatus were compiled alongside the repertoire data. What the authors observed across the whole study: In a later analysis, TCR association rates were found to vary across HLA loci, with the most associated TCRs seen for DRB1 alleles and the fewest for HLA-C alleles. Immune exposure information for the cohort was limited to CMV serostatus. According to a later genetic analysis, donors in an Asian-associated ancestry cluster had fewer N-insertions in productive TCRs than the roughly 700-donor mean. The authors suggested that the approach could potentially be extended to other disease states and immunological phenotypes. A later analysis found that HLA-associated TCR beta chains were more clonally expanded and had lower generation probabilities than equally common non-associated chains. V-gene and J-gene trimming of TCR beta chains was associated with a missense DCLRE1C variant in a later genetic analysis, and the association was replicated in an independent cohort. Linkage disequilibrium might explain the correlated functional status among segregating V segments, but an unknown experimental factor could not be ruled out. Because counts were too low, roughly 18 rarely observed V segments, including chromosome 9 orphons, were left out of the earlier analysis of roughly 600 of the donors. In an earlier analysis of around 500 of the donors, most TCR beta V segments appeared in productive rearrangements about 87% or about 30% of the time, broadly matching IMGT annotations. A further reported finding was that TCR beta sequences accurately predicted the HLA-A and HLA-B alleles for most subjects in the first cohort. The study listed 150 to 200 TCR beta chains as associated with cytomegalovirus. Because the 87-base-pair reads could not distinguish some IMGT-functional V segments, including TRBV6-2 and TRBV6-3, those segments were excluded. The cohort was sequenced for TCR beta chains only, and without alpha or paired-chain data the features that could be detected were limited. Assigning TCR associations to individual alleles was difficult when HLA alleles, especially DR and DQ, strongly co-occurred. Most TCR sequences were observed very rarely across donors, whereas some public TCRs were present in many individuals. A few of the identified cytomegalovirus-associated TCR beta chains were confirmed in vitro to be specific for cytomegalovirus antigens. Specific HLA alleles were associated with more than 15,000 TCR beta sequences at a false discovery rate of 0.05 in a later analysis. HLA typing was unavailable for some donors at each locus, so association tests used only the typed subset. A cluster of highly shared sequence variants was judged likely to represent a technical artifact of the sequencing pipeline. According to a later analysis, parvovirus B19, influenza, CMV and Epstein-Barr virus appeared linked to several top co-occurrence clusters. Roughly uniform sequencing depth across donors was assumed in presence/absence analyses, although this assumption may not hold. The classifier was reported to diagnose cytomegalovirus status with high specificity and sensitivity in both the original cohort and the validation cohort. In a later analysis, most CMV-associated TCR beta chains were found to appear HLA-restricted, with HLA associations seemingly driven largely by CMV exposure.

In total, about 650 healthy bone marrow donors made up the cohort. At the time of sampling, all cohort members were nominally healthy, though unrecorded immune exposures were likely present. The donor was CMV seropositive and was included in the group of 289 seropositive cohort members. Each donor provided a peripheral blood sample, and peripheral blood mononuclear cells were used for TCR beta sequencing. Genomic DNA was extracted from the blood cell samples with the Qiagen DNeasy Blood Extraction Kit. As concerns this clone: Its recognized antigen is unknown. Base qualities are not provided; no much larger clone lies one nucleotide away.

CDR1 and CDR2 are drawn from the germline V gene: MDHEN, SYDVKM. After removal of 10 bases from V and 3 bases from J, the junction retains 5 bases not matched to a gene. The CDR3 covers 13 residues, taking in both the cysteine and the phenylalanine. Only the CDR3 region is kept as DNA, spanning 39 bases read in frame from base 1. Library generation was performed with the immunoSEQ multiplex PCR assay. A mixture of 60 forward primers for TCR Vbeta segments and 13 reverse primers for TCR Jbeta segments was used in the multiplex PCR. Amplification of the CDR3 region of rearranged TCR beta genes was performed with a multiplex PCR assay on genomic DNA. The amplified TCR beta libraries were sequenced on the Illumina HiSeq System as 87-base-pair reads. Concerning the study's data processing: In a later analysis, approximately 74 million unique TCR beta chains were counted across the 690 or so repertoires, and roughly 9.9 million of these chains were shared by at least two donors. A nearest-neighbor algorithm error-corrected the raw reads and collapsed the reads into unique sequences, merging closely related sequences to remove PCR and sequencing errors. Alignment of CDR3 sequences to IMGT reference sequences was used to assign V, D and J gene segments. For a sequence to be retained, a match of at least six nucleotides was required to both a V gene segment and a J gene segment. Rearrangements were called productive when the CDR3 lacked stop codons and stayed in frame with V and J; all others were non-productive. Following IMGT convention, CDR3 was defined as the stretch from the second conserved V-encoded cysteine to the conserved J-encoded phenylalanine. In an earlier analysis of some 550 of the donors, sequences lacking an unambiguous match to a single V gene segment were excluded. An earlier analysis of 587 of the donors called V segments functional above 56.7% productive rearrangements and segregating when the between-donor standard deviation exceeded 5%. A statistical classification framework was built to diagnose cytomegalovirus status from the catalog of TCR beta chain sequences. A later analysis assigned V and J genes by comparing TCR nucleotide sequences with IMGT/GENE-DB human TR gene sequences. The TCRdist pipeline was used in a later analysis to assign CDR3 sequences and most-parsimonious VDJ recombination scenarios. In a later analysis, every TCR beta chain was defined by the combination of its CDR3 amino acid sequence and its V-gene family, and reads without a unique V-gene family were dropped. A later analysis removed roughly 590 highly shared, low-generation-probability nucleotide sequences to deal with suspected cross-contamination and a sequencing artifact. In a later analysis, a clonal expansion index for each public chain was calculated from normalized within-repertoire ranks of inferred template counts. A later analysis computed generation probabilities with a VDJ recombination model fitted to out-of-frame rearrangements, and checked the results against IGoR. A later analysis scored TCR-TCR, TCR-HLA and TCR-CMV co-occurrence with hypergeometric tests, applying a repertoire-size bias correction to TCR pairs. In a later analysis, false discovery rates were estimated by permuting HLA or CMV assignments 20 times. In a later analysis, co-occurring TCRs were grouped with DBSCAN, and TCRdist sequence similarity was added when clustering was performed within HLA-allele-positive subsets. For co-occurrence clustering, repertoires with fewer than 30,000 or more than 120,000 public chains were excluded, along with several repertoires with anomalous nucleotide sharing. This is the immuneACCESS table as TCRdb keeps it, with only in-frame sequences that have V and J called. A part of the clones is gone; compared with another copy, unresolved V genes explain less than half, and the rest is unexplained. The DNA was the basis for D and trimming; V, J and clone size are from that table. The sample yields about 61,000 clones; around 89% were counted once. The top ten clones comprise about 1.4% of the sample.

This TCR was recovered from a man aged 25-40 years in good health and CMV-seropositive. The chain is assembled from TRBV28 and TRBJ2-7, and 11 bases in between align with TRBD2. Material: PBMCs. The encoded CDR3 is CATLAGGNYEQYF. The nucleotide sequence is TGTGCCACCCTAGCGGGGGGAAACTACGAGCAGTACTTC. Supplemented by the reference TRBV28 and TRBJ2-7 proteins around the CDR3, the complete variable domain is DVKVTQSSRYLVKRTGEKVFLECVQDMDHENMFWYRQDPGLGLRLIYFSYDVKMKEKGDIPEGYSVSREKKERFSLILESASTNQTSMYLCATLAGGNYEQYFGPGTRLTVT.